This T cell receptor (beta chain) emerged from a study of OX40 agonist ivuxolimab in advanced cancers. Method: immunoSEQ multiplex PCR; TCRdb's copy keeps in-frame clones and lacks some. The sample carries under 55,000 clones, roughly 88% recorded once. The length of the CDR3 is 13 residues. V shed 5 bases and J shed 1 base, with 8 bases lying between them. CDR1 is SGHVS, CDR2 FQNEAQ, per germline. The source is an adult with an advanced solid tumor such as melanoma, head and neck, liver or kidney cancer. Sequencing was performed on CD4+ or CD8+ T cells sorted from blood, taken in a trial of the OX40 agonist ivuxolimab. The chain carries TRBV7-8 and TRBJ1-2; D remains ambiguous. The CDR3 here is CASSPIFNYGYTF. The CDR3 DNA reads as TGTGCCAGCAGCCCAATCTTTAACTATGGCTACACCTTC. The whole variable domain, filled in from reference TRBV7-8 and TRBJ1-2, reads GAGVSQSPRYKVAKRGQDVALRCDPISGHVSLFWYQQALGQGPEFLTYFQNEAQLDKSGLPSDRFFAERPEGSVSTLKIQRTQQEDSAVYLCASSPIFNYGYTFGSGTRLTVV.